This T cell receptor (beta chain) was found in a study of cytomegalovirus exposure and HLA in healthy donors. Study-wide findings and caveats: It was shown in a later analysis that HLA-associated TCR beta chains were more clonally expanded than other, equally common chains.

CDR3 length: 16 residues. Germline lookup yields CDR1 SGHKS and CDR2 YYEKEE (reference sequence). Trimming pared 0 bases from V and 0 bases from J, leaving 10 bases between. Amplification used 60 Vbeta primers and 13 Jbeta primers. The repertoire was sequenced with immunoSEQ multiplex PCR; TCRdb's copy has only in-frame clones and lacks some. The sample records around 170,000 clones, approximately 78% being singletons. A remark on this clone: Its cognate antigen is unknown.

This TCR came from a young woman in good health and CMV-seronegative. The chain combines TRBV5-5 with TRBJ1-3; perhaps TRBD1 as D (6 bases). Sequencing used PBMCs. The DNA for the CDR3 is TGTGCCAGCAGCTTGGAGGGGACAAGCTCTGGAAACACCATATATTTT. Translation gives CASSLEGTSSGNTIYF.